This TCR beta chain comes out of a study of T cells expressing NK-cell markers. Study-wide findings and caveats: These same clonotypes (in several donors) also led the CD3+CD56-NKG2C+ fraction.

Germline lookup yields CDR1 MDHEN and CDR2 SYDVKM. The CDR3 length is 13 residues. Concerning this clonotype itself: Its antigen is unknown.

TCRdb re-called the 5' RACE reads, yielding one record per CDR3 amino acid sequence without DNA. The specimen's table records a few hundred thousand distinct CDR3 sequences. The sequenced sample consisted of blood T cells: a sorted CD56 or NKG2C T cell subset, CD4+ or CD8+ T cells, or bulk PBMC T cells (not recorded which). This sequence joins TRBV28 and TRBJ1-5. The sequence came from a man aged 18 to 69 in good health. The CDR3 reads CASSFRGPQPQHF.